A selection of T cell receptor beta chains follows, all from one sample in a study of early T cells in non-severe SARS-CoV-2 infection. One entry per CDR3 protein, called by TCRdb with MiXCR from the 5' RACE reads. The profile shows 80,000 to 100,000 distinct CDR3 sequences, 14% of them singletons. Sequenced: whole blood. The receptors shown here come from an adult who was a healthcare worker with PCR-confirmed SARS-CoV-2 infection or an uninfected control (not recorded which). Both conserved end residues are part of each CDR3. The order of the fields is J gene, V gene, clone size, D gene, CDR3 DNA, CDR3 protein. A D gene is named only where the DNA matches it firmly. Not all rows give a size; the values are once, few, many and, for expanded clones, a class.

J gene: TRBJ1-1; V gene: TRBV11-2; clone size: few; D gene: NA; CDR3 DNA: TGTGCCAGCAGCCTTCGAGGGACTCTGGACGGCAGGTATGAAGCTTTCTTT; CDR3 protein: CASSLRGTLDGRYEAFF
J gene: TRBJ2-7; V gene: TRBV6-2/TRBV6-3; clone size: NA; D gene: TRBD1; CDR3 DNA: TGTGCCAGCAGACCTACTGGACAGGCGCTCGAGCAGTACTTC; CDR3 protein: CASRPTGQALEQYF
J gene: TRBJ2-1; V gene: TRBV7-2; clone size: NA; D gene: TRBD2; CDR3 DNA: TGTGCCAGCAGCTTTTTTAGCGGGAGGGAAGGGGAGCAGTTCTTC; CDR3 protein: CASSFFSGREGEQFF
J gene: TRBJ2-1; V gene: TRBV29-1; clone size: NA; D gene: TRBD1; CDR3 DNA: TGCAGCGTTGACGGACAGGGGCCATACAATGAGCAGTTCTTC; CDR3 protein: CSVDGQGPYNEQFF
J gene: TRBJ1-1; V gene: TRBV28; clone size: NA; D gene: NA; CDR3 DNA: TGTGCCAGCAGTTCCCTAGGGGTGAACACTGAAGCTTTCTTT; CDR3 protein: CASSSLGVNTEAFF
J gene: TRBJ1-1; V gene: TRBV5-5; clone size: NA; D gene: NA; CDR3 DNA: TGTGCCAGCAGCTTAACTGAAGCTTTCTTT; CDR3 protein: CASSLTEAFF
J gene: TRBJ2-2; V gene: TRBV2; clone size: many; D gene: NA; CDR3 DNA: TGTGCCAGCACCCGTCGTAGGGCCGGGGAGCTGTTTTTT; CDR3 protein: CASTRRRAGELFF
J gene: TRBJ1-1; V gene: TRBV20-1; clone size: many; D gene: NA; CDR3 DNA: TGCAGTGCTAGAGATCTGCCATCGGACACTGAAGCTTTCTTT; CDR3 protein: CSARDLPSDTEAFF
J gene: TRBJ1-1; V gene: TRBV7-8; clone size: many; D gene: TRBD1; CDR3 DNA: TGTGCCAGCAGCTCACAGGGGCGGACTGAAGCTTTCTTT; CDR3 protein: CASSSQGRTEAFF
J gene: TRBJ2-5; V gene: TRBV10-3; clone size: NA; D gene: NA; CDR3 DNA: TGTGCCACCCGAGGGACGGCGGAAACCCCGGCCCAGTACTTC; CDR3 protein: CATRGTAETPAQYF
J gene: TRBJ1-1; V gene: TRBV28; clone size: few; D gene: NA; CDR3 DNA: TGTGCCAGCAGTTTATATGAGTATAGGGTACTCACTGAAGCTTTCTTT; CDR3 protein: CASSLYEYRVLTEAFF
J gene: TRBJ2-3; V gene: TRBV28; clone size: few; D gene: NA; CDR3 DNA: TGTGCCAGCAGTTTACGGGCCAGTAGCACAGATACGCAGTATTTT; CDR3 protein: CASSLRASSTDTQYF
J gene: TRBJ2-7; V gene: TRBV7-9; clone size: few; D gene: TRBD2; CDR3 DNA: TGTGCCAGCAGCTTTGGGGAGGGGTACGAGCAGTACTTC; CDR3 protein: CASSFGEGYEQYF
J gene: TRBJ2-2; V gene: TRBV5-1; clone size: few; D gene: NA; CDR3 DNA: TGCGCCAGCAGCTGGCAACAGGGAAGAACCGGGGAGCTGTTTTTT; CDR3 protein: CASSWQQGRTGELFF
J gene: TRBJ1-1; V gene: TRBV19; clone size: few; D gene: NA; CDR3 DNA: TGTGCCAGTAGTATAGAGGGTTTGAGTAACACTGAAGCTTTCTTT; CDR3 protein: CASSIEGLSNTEAFF
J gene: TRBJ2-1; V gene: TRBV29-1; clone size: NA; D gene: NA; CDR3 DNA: TGCAGCGTTGCTACCACCTCCTACAATGAGCAGTTCTTC; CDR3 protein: CSVATTSYNEQFF
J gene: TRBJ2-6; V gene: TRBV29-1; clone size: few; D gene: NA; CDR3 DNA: TGCAGCGTTGAACGGGGTGGCTCTGGGGCCAACGTCCTGACTTTC; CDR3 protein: CSVERGGSGANVLTF
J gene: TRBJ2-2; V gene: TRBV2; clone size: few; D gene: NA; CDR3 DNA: TGTGCCAGCAGCGTGAGACGGACTCTAAACACCGGGGAGCTGTTTTTT; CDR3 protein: CASSVRRTLNTGELFF
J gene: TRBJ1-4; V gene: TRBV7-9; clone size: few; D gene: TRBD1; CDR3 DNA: TGTGCCAGCAGCCCGCTTAGGACAGGCCCAACTAATGAAAAACTGTTTTTT; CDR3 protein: CASSPLRTGPTNEKLFF
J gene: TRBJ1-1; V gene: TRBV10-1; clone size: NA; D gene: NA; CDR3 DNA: TGCGCCAGCAGTGAGATGGGAACTGAAGCTTTCTTT; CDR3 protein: CASSEMGTEAFF
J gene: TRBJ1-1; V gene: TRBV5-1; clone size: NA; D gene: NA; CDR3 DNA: TGCGCCAGCAGCTTGGCAACAGCGAACACTGAAGCTTTCTTT; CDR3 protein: CASSLATANTEAFF
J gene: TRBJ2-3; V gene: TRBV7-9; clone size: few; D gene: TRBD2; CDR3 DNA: TGTGCCAGCAGCCCCAGCGGGGGCCGCCCAGATACGCAGTATTTT; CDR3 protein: CASSPSGGRPDTQYF
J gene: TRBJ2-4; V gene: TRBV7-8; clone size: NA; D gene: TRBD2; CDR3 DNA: TGTGCCAGCAGCTTAGACACTAGCGGGGTCGGAAACATTCAGTACTTC; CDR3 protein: CASSLDTSGVGNIQYF